This TCR beta chain emerged from a study of blood T cells in healthy people across ages. Findings and caveats of the study: Versus aged donors, long-lived donors had higher diversity and more naive CD4+ cells. Diversity was estimated from one million T cells, and these estimates were considered underestimates. Expanded clonotype shifts may have been confounded, as the donors had an unknown CMV status.

Notes on this clonotype: Its antigen is unknown.

Together with a sample-barcoded 5' primer, a J-beta primer mix was included in a second PCR lasting roughly 6 to 12 cycles. TCRdb re-derived calls from the 5' RACE reads in MiXCR, one entry per CDR3 protein. The sample holds about 780,000 distinct CDR3 sequences, 46% seen once. The CDR3 is made up of 17 amino acids. CDR1 is SGHTA, CDR2 FQGTGA, per germline. Losses at the gene ends were 1 base for V and 1 base for J; bases not matched to a gene: 5. Total RNA was isolated from each sample in quantities of at least 6 micrograms. The source is a man older than 75 in good health. This rearrangement joins TRBV7-3 to TRBJ2-3; 10 bases are shared with TRBD2. The sample was blood. CDR3 residues: CASSLIGLAGGTDTQYF. The CDR3 nucleotides are TGTGCCAGCAGCTTAATCGGGCTAGCGGGGGGCACAGATACGCAGTATTTT.